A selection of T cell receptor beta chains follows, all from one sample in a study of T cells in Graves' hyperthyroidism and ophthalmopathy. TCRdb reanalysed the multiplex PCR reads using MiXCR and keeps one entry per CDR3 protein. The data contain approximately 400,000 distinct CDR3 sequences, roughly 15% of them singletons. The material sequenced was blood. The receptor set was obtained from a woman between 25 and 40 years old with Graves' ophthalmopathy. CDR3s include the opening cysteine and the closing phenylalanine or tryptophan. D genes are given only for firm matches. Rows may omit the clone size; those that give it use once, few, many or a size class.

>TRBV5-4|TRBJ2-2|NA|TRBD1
CASSYPGQGGTGELFF
TGTGCCAGCAGTTATCCGGGACAGGGGGGCACCGGGGAGCTGTTTTTT
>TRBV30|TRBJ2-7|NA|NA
CAWTRSHEQYF
TGTGCCTGGACGAGGAGCCACGAGCAGTACTTC
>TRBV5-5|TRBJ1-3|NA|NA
CASSLLPVGNTIYF
TGTGCCAGCAGCTTGCTCCCGGTGGGAAACACCATATATTTT
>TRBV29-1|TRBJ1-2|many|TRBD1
CSVEDLDRAYGYTF
TGCAGCGTTGAAGACCTGGACAGGGCCTATGGCTACACCTTC
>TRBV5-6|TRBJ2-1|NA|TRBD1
CASSPSDRDLYNEQFF
TGTGCCAGCAGCCCATCGGACAGGGACCTCTACAATGAGCAGTTCTTC
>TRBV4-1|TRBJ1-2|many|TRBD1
CASSQGDRFRRPYGYTF
TGCGCCAGCAGCCAAGGGGACAGGTTCCGCAGGCCCTATGGCTACACCTTC
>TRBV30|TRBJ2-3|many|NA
CAWSGDTDTQYF
TGTGCCTGGAGCGGGGACACAGATACGCAGTATTTT
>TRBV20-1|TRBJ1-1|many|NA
CSAPSPFGQPNTEAFF
TGCAGTGCTCCTAGCCCCTTCGGACAACCGAACACTGAAGCTTTCTTT
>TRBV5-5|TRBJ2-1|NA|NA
CASSLGTPEQFF
TGTGCCAGCAGCTTGGGGACGCCAGAGCAGTTCTTC
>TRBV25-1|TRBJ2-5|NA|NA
CASSDTGGEETQYF
TGTGCCAGCAGCGATACAGGGGGGGAAGAGACCCAGTACTTC
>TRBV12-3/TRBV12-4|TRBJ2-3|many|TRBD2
CASIPEAGGLHSTDTQYF
TGTGCCAGCATCCCTGAGGCGGGGGGCCTACATAGCACAGATACGCAGTATTTT
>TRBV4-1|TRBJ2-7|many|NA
CASSPEVLSYEQYF
TGCGCCAGCAGCCCGGAGGTTCTAAGCTACGAGCAGTACTTC
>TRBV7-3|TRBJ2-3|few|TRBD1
CASSMPGQVPQPQYF
TGTGCCAGCAGCATGCCGGGACAGGTTCCTCAGCCCCAGTATTTT
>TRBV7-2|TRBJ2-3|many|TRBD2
CASSSRRGGGDTDTQYF
TGTGCCAGCAGCTCCCGGCGGGGCGGGGGGGACACAGATACGCAGTATTTT
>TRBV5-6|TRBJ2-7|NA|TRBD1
CASSLATGQGNYEQYF
TGTGCCAGCAGCTTGGCCACGGGACAGGGTAACTACGAGCAGTACTTC
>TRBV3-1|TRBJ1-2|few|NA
CASSQGWEQGIGYTF
TGTGCCAGCAGCCAAGGATGGGAGCAGGGGATTGGCTACACCTTC
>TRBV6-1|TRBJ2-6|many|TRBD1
CASSERDSSGANVLTF
TGTGCCAGCAGTGAACGGGACAGCTCTGGGGCCAACGTCCTGACTTTC
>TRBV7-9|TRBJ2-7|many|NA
CASSLRILLTYEQYF
TGTGCCAGCAGCTTGAGGATTCTTCTCACCTACGAGCAGTACTTC